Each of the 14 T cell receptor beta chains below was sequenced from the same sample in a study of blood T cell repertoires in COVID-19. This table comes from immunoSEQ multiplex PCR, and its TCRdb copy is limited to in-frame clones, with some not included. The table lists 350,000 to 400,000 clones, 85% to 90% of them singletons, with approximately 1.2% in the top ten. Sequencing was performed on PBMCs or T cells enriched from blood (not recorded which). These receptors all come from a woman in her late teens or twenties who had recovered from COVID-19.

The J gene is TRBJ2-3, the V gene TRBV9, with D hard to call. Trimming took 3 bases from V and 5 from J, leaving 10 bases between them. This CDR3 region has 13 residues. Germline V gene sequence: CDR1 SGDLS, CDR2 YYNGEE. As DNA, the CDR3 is TGTGCCAGCAGCGCCTTCGAGATAGATACGCAGTATTTT. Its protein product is CASSAFEIDTQYF.

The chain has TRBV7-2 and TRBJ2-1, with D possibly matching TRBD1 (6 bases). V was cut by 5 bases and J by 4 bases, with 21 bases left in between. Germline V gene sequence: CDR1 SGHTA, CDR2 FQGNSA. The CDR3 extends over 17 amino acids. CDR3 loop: CASSPRRAQGDYNEQFF. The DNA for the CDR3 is TGTGCCAGCAGCCCGCGAAGGGCACAGGGAGATTACAATGAGCAGTTCTTC.

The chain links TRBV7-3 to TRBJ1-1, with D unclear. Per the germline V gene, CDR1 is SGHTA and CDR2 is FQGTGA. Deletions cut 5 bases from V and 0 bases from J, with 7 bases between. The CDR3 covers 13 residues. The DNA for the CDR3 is TGTGCCAGCAGCCTCGGGATGAACACTGAAGCTTTCTTT. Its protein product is CASSLGMNTEAFF.

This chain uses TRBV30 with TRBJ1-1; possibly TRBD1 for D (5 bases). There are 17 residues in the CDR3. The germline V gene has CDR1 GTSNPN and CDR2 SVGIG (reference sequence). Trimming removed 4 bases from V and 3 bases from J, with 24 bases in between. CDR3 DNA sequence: TGTGCCTGGACTCAACGTTGGGTGGGGCTCTCGGACACTGAAGCTTTCTTT. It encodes CAWTQRWVGLSDTEAFF.

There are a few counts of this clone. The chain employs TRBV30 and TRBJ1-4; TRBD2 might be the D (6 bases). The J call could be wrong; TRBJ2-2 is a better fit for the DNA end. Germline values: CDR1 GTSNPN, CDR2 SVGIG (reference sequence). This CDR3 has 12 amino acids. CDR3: CAWSAWGEELFF. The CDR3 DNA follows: TGTGCCTGGAGTGCGTGGGGGGAGGAGCTGTTTTTT.

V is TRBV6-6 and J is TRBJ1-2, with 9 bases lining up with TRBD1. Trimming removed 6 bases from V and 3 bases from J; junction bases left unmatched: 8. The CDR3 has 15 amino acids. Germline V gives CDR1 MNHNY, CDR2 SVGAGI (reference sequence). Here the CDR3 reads CASSRNRGLYYGYTF. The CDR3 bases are TGTGCCAGCAGCCGTAACAGGGGGCTATACTATGGCTACACCTTC.

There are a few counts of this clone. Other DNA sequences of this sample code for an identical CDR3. The CDR3 DNA sequence: TGTGCCAGCAGCTTAAGGGAGGGGGGGAGCTCCTATAATTCACCCCTCCACTTT. Residues: CASSLREGGSSYNSPLHF. V gene TRBV11-2 combines with J gene TRBJ1-6; the D gene is possibly TRBD1 (6 bases). Trimming left V 2 bases short and J 0 bases short, with 14 bases between. Germline CDR1 and CDR2: SGHAT and FQNNGV. The CDR3 runs to 18 residues. The full variable domain, with the rest looked up from reference TRBV11-2 and TRBJ1-6, is EAGVAQSPRYKIIEKRQSVAFWCNPISGHATLYWYQQILGQGPKLLIQFQNNGVVDDSQLPKDRFSAERLKGVDSTLKIQPAKLEDSAVYLCASSLREGGSSYNSPLHFGNGTRLTVT.

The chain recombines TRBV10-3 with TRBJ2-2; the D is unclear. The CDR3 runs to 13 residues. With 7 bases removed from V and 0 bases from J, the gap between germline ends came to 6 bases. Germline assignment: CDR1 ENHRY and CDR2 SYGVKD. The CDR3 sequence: CAINRANTGELFF. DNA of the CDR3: TGTGCCATCAATCGGGCGAACACCGGGGAGCTGTTTTTT.

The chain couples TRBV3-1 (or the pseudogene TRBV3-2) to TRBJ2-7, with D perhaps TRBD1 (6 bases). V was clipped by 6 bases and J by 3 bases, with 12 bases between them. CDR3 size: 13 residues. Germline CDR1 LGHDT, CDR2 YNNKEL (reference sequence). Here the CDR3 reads CASRAGVRYEQYF. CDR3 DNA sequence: TGTGCCAGCAGGGCAGGGGTGCGCTACGAGCAGTACTTC.

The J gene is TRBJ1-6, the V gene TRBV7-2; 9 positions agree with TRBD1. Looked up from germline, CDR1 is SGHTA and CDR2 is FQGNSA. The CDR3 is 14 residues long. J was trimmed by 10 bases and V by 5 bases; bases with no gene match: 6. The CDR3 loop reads CASSRDRVGSPLHF. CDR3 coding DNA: TGTGCCAGCAGCCGGGACAGGGTAGGCTCACCCCTCCACTTT.

This CDR3 is CASSPLFADTQYF. The CDR3 bases are TGTGCCAGCAGCCCCCTCTTCGCGGATACGCAGTATTTT. The J gene is TRBJ2-3, the V gene TRBV5-4; D not resolved. CDR3 length equals 13 residues. Trimming removed 4 bases at V and 6 bases at J, with 12 bases between. The germline V gene encodes CDR1 SGHNT and CDR2 YYREEE (reference sequence).

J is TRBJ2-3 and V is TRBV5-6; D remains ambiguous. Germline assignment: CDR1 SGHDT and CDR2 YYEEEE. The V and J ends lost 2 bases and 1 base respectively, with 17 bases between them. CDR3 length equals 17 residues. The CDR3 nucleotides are TGTGCCAGCAGCTTCGTACCGAGCCTGGTGGGCACAGATACGCAGTATTTT. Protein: CASSFVPSLVGTDTQYF.

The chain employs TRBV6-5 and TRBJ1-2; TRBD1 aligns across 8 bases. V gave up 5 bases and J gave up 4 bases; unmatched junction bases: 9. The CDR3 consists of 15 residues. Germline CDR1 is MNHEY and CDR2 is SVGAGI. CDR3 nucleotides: TGTGCCAGCAGTCTCTCTGGACAGGGAAGCTATGGCTACACCTTC. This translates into CASSLSGQGSYGYTF.

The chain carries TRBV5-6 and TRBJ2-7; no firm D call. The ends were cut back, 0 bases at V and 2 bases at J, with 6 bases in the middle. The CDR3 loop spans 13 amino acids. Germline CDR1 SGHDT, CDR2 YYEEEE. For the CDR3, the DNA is TGTGCCAGCAGCTTGGCAGAAACCTACGAGCAGTACTTC. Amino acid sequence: CASSLAETYEQYF.